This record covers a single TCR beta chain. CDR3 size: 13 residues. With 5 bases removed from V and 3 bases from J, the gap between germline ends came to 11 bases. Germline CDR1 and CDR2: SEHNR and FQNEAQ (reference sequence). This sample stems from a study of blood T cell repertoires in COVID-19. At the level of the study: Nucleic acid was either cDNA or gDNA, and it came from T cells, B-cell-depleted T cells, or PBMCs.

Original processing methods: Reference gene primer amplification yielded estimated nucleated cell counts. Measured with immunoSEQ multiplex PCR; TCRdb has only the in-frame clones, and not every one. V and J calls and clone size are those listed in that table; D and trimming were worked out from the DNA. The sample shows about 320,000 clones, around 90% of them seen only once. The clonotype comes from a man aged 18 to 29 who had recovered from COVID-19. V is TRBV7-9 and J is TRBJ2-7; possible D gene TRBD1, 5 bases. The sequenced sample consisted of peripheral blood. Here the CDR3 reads CASSVKDSYEQYF. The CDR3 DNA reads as TGTGCCAGCAGCGTAAAAGACAGCTACGAGCAGTACTTC.